The 10 T cell receptor beta chains presented below share a single source sample, sequenced in a study of blood T cell repertoires in COVID-19. Only in-frame clones appear in the TCRdb table, and some are missing; sequencing was by immunoSEQ multiplex PCR. Of 56,000 or so clones in the sample, roughly 90% are singletons; the top ten hold around 18%. Material: peripheral blood. The receptors derive from a human donor in a cohort sampled during active COVID-19.

Regarding this clone: This CDR3 is also generated by other DNA sequences in the sample. The chain employs TRBV2 and TRBJ2-4; 8 bases are shared with TRBD1. Germline V gives CDR1 SNHLY, CDR2 FYNNEI. The CDR3 loop spans 16 amino acids. J lost 3 bases, V lost 2 bases, and 6 bases had no gene match. For the CDR3, the DNA is TGTGCCAGCAGTGAACGGGCAGGGGGCGGCAAAAACATTCAGTACTTC. As protein: CASSERAGGGKNIQYF.

The chain combines TRBV6-6 with TRBJ1-4; a weak D match, TRBD1 (6 bases). Trimming pared 5 bases from V and 8 bases from J, leaving 18 bases between. The CDR3 extends over 15 amino acids. CDR1 is MNHNY and CDR2 is SVGAGI in the germline V gene (reference sequence). CDR3 protein: CASSKPSGDLEKLFF. In DNA form, the CDR3 reads TGTGCCAGCAGTAAGCCTTCAGGGGATTTGGAAAAACTGTTTTTT.

The chain carries TRBV5-1 and TRBJ1-3, with 9 bases that match TRBD1. This CDR3 has 17 residues. V trimming: 1 base; J trimming: 2 bases; junction bases outside the gene matches: 7. Germline V gene sequence: CDR1 SGHRS, CDR2 YFSETQ. This CDR3 reads CASSLTGDRVPGNTIYF. CDR3 nucleotide sequence: TGCGCCAGCAGCTTGACCGGGGACAGGGTACCTGGAAACACCATATATTTT.

The V call is TRBV4-2, the J call TRBJ2-1; weak D call: TRBD2 (6 bases). The CDR3 runs 16 residues. The ends were cut back, 1 base at V and 4 bases at J, with 14 bases in the middle. Germline lookup yields CDR1 LGHNA and CDR2 YNFKEQ. The CDR3: CASSQGDGGHYNEQFF. CDR3 coding DNA: TGTGCCAGCAGCCAAGGGGACGGGGGTCATTACAATGAGCAGTTCTTC.

This rearrangement joins TRBV7-8 to TRBJ1-4, with D possibly TRBD1 on 6 matching bases. Trimming left V 5 bases short and J 3 bases short, with 10 bases between. The CDR3 extends over 14 amino acids. CDR1 is SGHVS, CDR2 FQNEAQ, per germline. The CDR3 DNA is TGTGCCAGCAGCCAAGGGGGAGCTAATGAAAAACTGTTTTTT. Encoded protein: CASSQGGANEKLFF.

This clone occurred once. The V and J genes are TRBV5-1 and TRBJ1-1; D not resolved. V shed 0 bases and J shed 5 bases, with 14 bases lying between them. The length of the CDR3 is 15 residues. Germline CDR1 reads SGHRS; CDR2 reads YFSETQ. The CDR3 region is CASSLVGRVMTEAFF. In DNA form, the CDR3 reads TGCGCCAGCAGCTTGGTTGGGCGGGTGATGACTGAAGCTTTCTTT.

This clone was found once. V is TRBV4-1 and J is TRBJ2-7, with 10 bases that match TRBD1. The CDR3 is 17 amino acids. Germline CDR1 is MGHRA and CDR2 is YSYEKL. The ends lost 1 base at V and 3 bases at J; junction bases unmatched: 9. The CDR3 sequence is CASSQAPPGQGYYEQYF. DNA for the CDR3: TGCGCCAGCAGCCAAGCCCCTCCGGGACAGGGGTACTACGAGCAGTACTTC.

The rearrangement uses TRBV9 and TRBJ2-5; possibly TRBD1 for D (8 bases). Trimming pared 3 bases from V and 0 bases from J, leaving 12 bases between. Per germline, CDR1 SGDLS and CDR2 YYNGEE. This CDR3 contains 15 residues. The CDR3 DNA follows: TGTGCCAGCAGCGACAGGGGGGGGTACCAAGAGACCCAGTACTTC. It yields the protein CASSDRGGYQETQYF.

V is TRBV7-9 and J is TRBJ2-1; no definite D call. CDR1 and CDR2 from the germline V gene are SEHNR and FQNEAQ (reference sequence). Between the trimmed V and J ends, which lost 1 base and 9 bases, there was a span of 4 bases. The CDR3 covers 11 residues. The CDR3 here is CASSLGREQFF. CDR3 DNA: TGTGCCAGCAGCTTAGGTCGTGAGCAGTTCTTC.

V and J are TRBV9 and TRBJ2-5; 9 bases line up with TRBD2. This CDR3 comprises 17 residues. V lost 2 bases to trimming and J lost 1 base; unmatched junction nucleotides: 9. CDR1 and CDR2 from the germline V gene are SGDLS and YYNGEE. The CDR3: CASSVGGLAGIQETQYF. The CDR3 coding sequence is TGTGCCAGCAGCGTGGGGGGCCTAGCGGGGATCCAAGAGACCCAGTACTTC.